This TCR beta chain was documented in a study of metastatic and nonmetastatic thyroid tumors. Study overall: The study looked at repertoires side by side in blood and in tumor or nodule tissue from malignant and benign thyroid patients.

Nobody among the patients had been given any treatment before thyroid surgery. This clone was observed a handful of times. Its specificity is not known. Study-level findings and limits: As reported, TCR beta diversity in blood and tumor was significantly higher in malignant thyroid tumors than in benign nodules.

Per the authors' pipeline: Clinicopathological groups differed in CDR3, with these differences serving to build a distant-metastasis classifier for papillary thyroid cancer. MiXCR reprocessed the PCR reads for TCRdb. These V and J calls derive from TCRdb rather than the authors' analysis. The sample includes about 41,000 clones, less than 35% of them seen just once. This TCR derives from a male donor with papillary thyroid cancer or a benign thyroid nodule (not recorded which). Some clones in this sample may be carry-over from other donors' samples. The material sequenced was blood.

DNA of the CDR3: TGTGCCTGGAGTGGTTCAGGGGGCAGTGGAAACACCATATATTTT. Residues: CAWSGSGGSGNTIYF. The chain is built from TRBV30 and TRBJ1-3, with 8 bases aligning to TRBD1. Unmatched junction bases numbered 5, after V lost 1 base and J lost 3 bases. This CDR3 is built from 15 residues. CDR1 and CDR2 (germline): GTSNPN, SVGIG (reference sequence).